This TCR beta chain comes out of a study of OX40 agonist ivuxolimab in advanced cancers. The overall study: Patients' therapy was ivuxolimab, an antibody that acts as an agonist of OX40 (CD134).

This clone was recorded only once. The antigen remains unidentified. General study points: More expanded clones were seen, on average, in CD8+ T cells than in CD4+. Clonal expansion by week 6 occurred in CD4+ and CD8+ blood T cells (at 0.1 to 3.0 mg/kg).

Profiled with immunoSEQ multiplex PCR; TCRdb holds only in-frame clones, not every one. The table has just under 55,000 clones, roughly 80% seen once. The CDR3 is made up of 17 amino acids. The V and J ends lost 5 bases and 8 bases, in that order; junction bases with no gene match: 15. Germline V gives CDR1 SGHRS, CDR2 YFSETQ. The chain recombines TRBV5-1 with TRBJ2-1; TRBD2 aligns across 11 bases. The TCR comes from an adult with an advanced solid tumor such as melanoma, head and neck, liver or kidney cancer. The sample consisted of CD4+ or CD8+ T cells sorted from blood, taken in a trial of the OX40 agonist ivuxolimab. CDR3 loop: CASRMKRIAGGHYEQFF. The CDR3 DNA is TGCGCCAGCAGAATGAAGAGGATAGCGGGAGGGCACTATGAGCAGTTCTTC.